This note documents a single T cell receptor beta chain sequence. Its matching antigen is unknown. TCRdb keeps only in-frame clones here, not all; method: immunoSEQ multiplex PCR. The sample gives 550,000 to 650,000 clones, approximately 96% of which show up once; roughly 0.1% is in the top ten. Between the trimmed V and J ends, which lost 1 base and 2 bases, there was a span of 9 bases. Per the germline V gene, CDR1 is SGHAT and CDR2 is FQNNGV. The CDR3 covers 15 residues. Naivety among CD8 cells was defined by CD45RO negativity and positive CCR7 selection, thereby excluding terminally differentiated effector memory CD45RA+ cells. These data belong to a study of shared clonotypes between healthy human individuals. Overall study findings and caveats: Across a handful of donors, naive CD4 shared around 5.4%, naive CD8 less than 4%, memory CD4 roughly 2.4%, memory CD8 about 0.38%.

This sequence joins TRBV11-2 and TRBJ2-1; D is perhaps TRBD2 (6 bases). Sequencing was done on a sample of naive CD8+ T cells sorted from blood. The TCR originated in a woman aged 25 to 39 in good health. CDR3 in amino acids: CASSLGTTAYNEQFF. CDR3 bases: TGTGCCAGCAGCTTAGGGACTACAGCCTACAATGAGCAGTTCTTC. Drawing the rest from reference TRBV11-2 and TRBJ2-1, the complete variable domain is EAGVAQSPRYKIIEKRQSVAFWCNPISGHATLYWYQQILGQGPKLLIQFQNNGVVDDSQLPKDRFSAERLKGVDSTLKIQPAKLEDSAVYLCASSLGTTAYNEQFFGPGTRLTVL.